One sample yielded the 24 T cell receptor beta chains listed below, sequenced in a study of cytomegalovirus exposure and HLA in healthy donors. It was with 60 Vbeta and 13 Jbeta primers that the PCR ran. Some clones are missing from TCRdb's copy, which holds only in-frame ones; the method was immunoSEQ multiplex PCR. The sample includes 150,000 to 200,000 clones, approximately 79% of them seen just once. Sequencing input: PBMCs. The receptors were sampled from a man between 50 and 59 years old in good health and CMV-seropositive.

The J gene is TRBJ2-1, the V gene TRBV10-3; tentative D call: TRBD1 (6 bases). The CDR3 is 15 residues long. The germline V and J ends were trimmed by 3 bases and 1 base, with 10 bases remaining between them. Germline CDR1 and CDR2: ENHRY and SYGVKD. As DNA, the CDR3 is TGTGCCATCAGTGAACAACAGGGATCCTACAATGAGCAGTTCTTC. Translated: CAISEQQGSYNEQFF.

The J gene is TRBJ1-3, the V gene TRBV28; 8 nucleotides align to TRBD1. Germline CDR1 reads MDHEN; CDR2 reads SYDVKM. Trimming removed 5 bases from V and 4 bases from J; junction bases left unmatched: 7. This CDR3 is built from 15 residues. The DNA for the CDR3 is TGTGCCAGCAGTAACGCGGGACAGGCAGGAAACACCATATATTTT. This gives the protein CASSNAGQAGNTIYF. Variable domain in full (rest from reference TRBV28 and TRBJ1-3): DVKVTQSSRYLVKRTGEKVFLECVQDMDHENMFWYRQDPGLGLRLIYFSYDVKMKEKGDIPEGYSVSREKKERFSLILESASTNQTSMYLCASSNAGQAGNTIYFGEGSWLTVV.

The V gene is TRBV10-3, the J gene TRBJ2-1; 9 positions agree with TRBD2. Germline values: CDR1 ENHRY, CDR2 SYGVKD. This CDR3 has 14 residues. Losses at the gene ends were 8 bases for V and 4 bases for J; bases not matched to a gene: 6. CDR3 in amino acids: CAIGRSGGYNEQFF. CDR3 nucleotides: TGTGCCATCGGTAGGAGCGGGGGGTACAATGAGCAGTTCTTC.

The gene calls are TRBV29-1 and TRBJ1-4; 10 bases align to TRBD1. The CDR3 consists of 15 residues. From germline, CDR1 is SQVTM and CDR2 ANQGSEA. Germline trimming cut 2 bases from V and 8 bases from J; bases unmatched to any gene: 8. As DNA, the CDR3 is TGCAGCGTTGAATTGTCGGGACAGGGGAGAGAAAAACTGTTTTTT. Its translation is CSVELSGQGREKLFF.

V gene TRBV4-1 combines with J gene TRBJ2-5, with 7 bases fitting TRBD1. The trim removed 6 bases at V and 2 bases at J, leaving 3 bases unmatched. The CDR3 is 13 amino acids. Germline CDR1 MGHRA, CDR2 YSYEKL. The CDR3 nucleotides are TGCGCCAGCAGTTCAGGGGGTCAAGAGACCCAGTACTTC. Residues: CASSSGGQETQYF.

The chain employs TRBV9 and TRBJ1-2; D is perhaps TRBD1 (5 bases). The CDR3 loop spans 13 amino acids. Germline CDR1 SGDLS, CDR2 YYNGEE. V lost 8 bases, J lost 4 bases, and 15 bases lay in between. CDR3 nucleotide sequence: TGTGCCAGTACCCGTGCAGACAGCTATGGCTACACCTTC. Amino acid sequence: CASTRADSYGYTF.

The V call is TRBV19, the J call TRBJ1-5; D is uncertain. V lost 4 bases and J 1 base, leaving 2 bases between the germline ends. The CDR3 covers 12 residues. The germline V gene encodes CDR1 LNHDA and CDR2 SQIVND (reference sequence). CDR3 sequence reads: CASSTSNQPQHF. The CDR3 DNA is TGTGCCAGTAGTACGAGCAATCAGCCCCAGCATTTT.

The chain has TRBV6-6 and TRBJ1-2, with D hard to call. Germline assignment: CDR1 MNHNY and CDR2 SVGAGI (reference sequence). The CDR3 spans 14 residues. Trimming took off 0 bases at V and 2 bases at J, with 7 bases between the two ends. Here the CDR3 reads CASSYSGRNYGYTF. CDR3 in DNA: TGTGCCAGCAGTTACTCTGGCAGAAACTATGGCTACACCTTC.

The V call is TRBV4-2, the J call TRBJ1-6; TRBD1 agrees at 8 bases. The CDR3 contains 14 residues. Germline V gene sequence: CDR1 LGHNA, CDR2 YNFKEQ. V lost 8 bases to trimming and J lost 6 bases; unmatched junction nucleotides: 6. The CDR3 is CASHDRGFNSPLHF. The CDR3 DNA reads TGTGCCAGCCACGACAGGGGCTTTAATTCACCCCTCCACTTT.

This chain uses TRBV9 with TRBJ1-1; D might be TRBD1 (6 bases). CDR1 is SGDLS and CDR2 is YYNGEE in the germline V gene. Trimming cost V 4 bases and J 1 base, with 11 bases left between them. The CDR3 consists of 14 residues. CDR3 bases: TGTGCCAGCAGCTTCTCGGACAGGAACACTGAAGCTTTCTTT. Translation: CASSFSDRNTEAFF.

This sequence joins TRBV5-8 and TRBJ1-1; D unclear. The CDR3 length is 13 residues. The V and J ends lost 5 bases and 0 bases respectively, with 8 bases between them. CDR1 is SGHTS, CDR2 YDEGEE, per germline. The CDR3 bases are TGTGCCAGCAGAAATCAGTTGAACACTGAAGCTTTCTTT. It codes for CASRNQLNTEAFF.

In the case of this clone: Other nucleotide sequences from this sample produce the same CDR3. CDR3 bases: TGTGCCAGCAGCTTACCCGGCTATAATTCACCCCTCCACTTT. Amino acids: CASSLPGYNSPLHF. This rearrangement joins TRBV7-2 to TRBJ1-6; D is undetermined. V was clipped by 2 bases and J by 3 bases, with 5 bases between them. Germline CDR1 reads SGHTA; CDR2 reads FQGNSA. The CDR3 totals 14 residues.

The rearrangement joins TRBV2 to TRBJ1-2; D may be TRBD1 (6 bases). CDR1 and CDR2 (germline): SNHLY, FYNNEI. This CDR3 contains 13 residues. V gave up 8 bases and J gave up 5 bases, with 15 bases separating them. The CDR3 protein is CASSGQRLYGYTF. For the CDR3, the DNA is TGTGCCAGCTCGGGACAAAGACTTTATGGCTACACCTTC. Full variable domain (missing parts from reference TRBV2 and TRBJ1-2): EPEVTQTPSHQVTQMGQEVILRCVPISNHLYFYWYRQILGQKVEFLVSFYNNEISEKSEIFDDQFSVERPDGSNFTLKIRSTKLEDSAMYFCASSGQRLYGYTFGSGTRLTVV.

This chain joins TRBV19 and TRBJ2-2, with D unresolved. This CDR3 comprises 14 residues. Trimming removed 3 bases at V and 0 bases at J, with 5 bases between. The V gene's germline CDR1 is LNHDA and CDR2 SQIVND (reference sequence). Here the CDR3 DNA reads TGTGCCAGTAGTATGGCAGCGAACACCGGGGAGCTGTTTTTT. Protein product: CASSMAANTGELFF.

The chain carries TRBV6-1 and TRBJ2-7, with a tentative D call TRBD2 (5 bases). The V end lost 5 bases, the J end lost 5 bases, and 13 bases lay between the germline ends. From germline, CDR1 is MNHNS and CDR2 SASEGT. The CDR3 totals 13 residues. CDR3 loop: CASSFEGQDEQYV. Written as DNA, the CDR3 is TGTGCCAGCAGTTTTGAGGGCCAGGACGAGCAGTACGTC.

The rearrangement uses TRBV28 and TRBJ1-3, with D possibly TRBD1 on 6 matching bases. Deletions cut 3 bases from V and 4 bases from J, with 13 bases between. The CDR3 has 15 residues. CDR1 is MDHEN and CDR2 is SYDVKM in the germline V gene. The CDR3 coding sequence is TGTGCCAGCAGTTTTTTAGGGACATCGGGAAACACCATATATTTT. This translates into CASSFLGTSGNTIYF.

This chain joins TRBV5-4 and TRBJ2-1; D remains ambiguous. CDR3 length: 19 residues. The V end was cut by 0 bases, the J end by 0 bases, with 19 bases between. Germline assignment: CDR1 SGHNT and CDR2 YYREEE (reference sequence). Written as DNA, the CDR3 is TGTGCCAGCAGCTTGGATAACCGCTTCAACTACCTCTCCTACAATGAGCAGTTCTTC. It codes for CASSLDNRFNYLSYNEQFF.

V and J are TRBV7-9 and TRBJ2-7; 9 positions match TRBD1. Germline V gives CDR1 SEHNR, CDR2 FQNEAQ (reference sequence). The CDR3 has 13 residues. J gave up 7 bases and V 1 base, and 2 bases lay outside the gene matches. The CDR3 DNA is TGTGCCAGCAGCTTAGTGGGGACAGGGGAGCAGTACTTC. Translation: CASSLVGTGEQYF.

This clone was picked up many times. This sequence joins TRBV4-2 and TRBJ2-3, with 8 nucleotides matching TRBD2. Germline CDR1 reads LGHNA; CDR2 reads YNFKEQ. With V trimmed by 0 bases and J by 2 bases, 7 bases remained unmatched. The CDR3 runs to 17 residues. The CDR3 sequence: CASSQDRGGGPTDTQYF. The CDR3 nucleotides are TGTGCCAGCAGCCAAGATCGAGGCGGGGGGCCCACAGATACGCAGTATTTT.

V is TRBV6-6 and J is TRBJ2-7; 8 bases map to TRBD1. The CDR3 covers 14 residues. The germline V gene encodes CDR1 MNHNY and CDR2 SVGAGI (reference sequence). V lost 5 bases to trimming and J lost 3 bases; unmatched junction nucleotides: 6. Written as DNA, the CDR3 is TGTGCCAGCAGTCCGTGGACAGGGAGCTACGAGCAGTACTTC. This codes for CASSPWTGSYEQYF.

The gene calls are TRBV2 and TRBJ2-1; the D gene is possibly TRBD1 (5 bases). This CDR3 has 13 amino acids. CDR1 is SNHLY, CDR2 FYNNEI, per germline. V shed 4 bases and J shed 8 bases, with 12 bases lying between them. The CDR3 DNA reads as TGTGCCAGCAGTGCCAGGGTCTTGCATGAGCAGTTCTTC. It specifies CASSARVLHEQFF.

CDR3 sequence reads: CATRPGLEAGANVLTF. In DNA form, the CDR3 reads TGTGCCACCAGACCGGGACTAGAGGCTGGGGCCAACGTCCTGACTTTC. The J gene is TRBJ2-6, the V gene TRBV15; 8 positions agree with TRBD2. Germline V gene data show CDR1 as LNHNV and CDR2 as YYDKDF (reference sequence). There are 16 residues in the CDR3. The ends lost 6 bases at V and 2 bases at J; junction bases unmatched: 6.

The rearrangement joins TRBV5-6 to TRBJ1-1, with D possibly matching TRBD1 (6 bases). This CDR3 spans 13 amino acids. CDR1 and CDR2 from the germline V gene are SGHDT and YYEEEE. V was cut by 4 bases and J by 1 base, with 8 bases left in between. DNA for the CDR3: TGTGCCAGCAGCCGAGGGGGGAACACTGAAGCTTTCTTT. This encodes CASSRGGNTEAFF.

The rearrangement links TRBV19 to TRBJ1-5, with a weak D call TRBD1 (6 bases). The CDR3 totals 16 residues. The V end was cut by 4 bases, the J end by 7 bases, with 20 bases between. Germline CDR1 LNHDA, CDR2 SQIVND (reference sequence). CDR3 sequence reads: CASSSIGTWIIQPQHF. In DNA, the CDR3 is TGTGCCAGTAGTAGTATCGGGACATGGATTATCCAGCCCCAGCATTTT.